This TCR beta chain originates from a study of beta chain features in type 1 diabetes. This clone has a handful of counts. This CDR3 contains 16 residues. The germline V gene encodes CDR1 SQVTM and CDR2 ANQGSEA. V lost 3 bases to trimming and J lost 0 bases; unmatched junction nucleotides: 9. cDNA synthesis used the whole RNA isolate, giving expressed TCRB sequences. Method: immunoSEQ multiplex PCR; TCRdb's copy keeps in-frame clones and lacks some. The table has roughly 400,000 clones, 14% seen once. The specimen was naive CD4+ T cells from blood. The clonotype originates from a man aged 25-45 years in good health. The rearrangement joins TRBV29-1 to TRBJ2-3, with 7 bases fitting TRBD1. This chain's CDR3 is CSVEGSRDRSTDTQYF. CDR3 DNA: TGCAGCGTTGAGGGGTCACGGGACAGAAGCACAGATACGCAGTATTTT.